This TCR beta chain was sequenced for a study of T cell responses to AZD1222 COVID-19 vaccine. Whole-study results and caveats: With two AZD1222 doses given, Spike-specific TCR breadth and depth both rose.

This clone has a count of ten or more. Its antigen remains unidentified. Using immunoSEQ multiplex PCR, the repertoire was profiled, and TCRdb retains in-frame clones only, with some absent. The sample holds about 160,000 clones, about 88% seen once. The CDR3 totals 14 residues. After removal of 5 bases from V and 1 base from J, the junction contained 4 bases not matched to a gene. Germline CDR1 and CDR2: MNHEY and SVGEGT. This sequence joins TRBV6-2 or TRBV6-3 and TRBJ2-5, with 7 positions matching TRBD1. The sequenced sample was peripheral blood, obtained on day 0 of AZD1222 vaccination. The origin of this receptor is an adult in good health. CDR3 protein: CASSPGQPQETQYF. CDR3 nucleotide sequence: TGTGCCAGCAGTCCGGGACAGCCCCAAGAGACCCAGTACTTC.